This T cell receptor beta chain was captured by sequencing in a study of cytomegalovirus exposure and HLA in healthy donors (dated by TCRdb to about 2017). Regarding the study in general: In an earlier analysis of fewer than 750 of the donors, 250 to 350 Gb of sequence data and just under 120 million unique TCR beta sequences from approximately 180 million T cells were reported. Approximately 300 gigabases of sequencing data and 75 million to 85 million unique TCR sequences made up an early release that covered some 640 HLA-typed donors. Among the approximately 420 genotyped donors, approximately 81% belonged to the genetic ancestry cluster associated with self-reported Caucasian donors. The study was designed to test whether signatures of past pathogen exposure could be identified by cataloging public T cell receptors. Using immunosequencing, the study profiled T cell repertoires from 666 subjects and related those repertoires to cytomegalovirus serostatus. Along with the roughly 700-subject first cohort, a separate validation cohort of approximately 110 different subjects was used. The study combined high-throughput TCR immunosequencing, statistical association of individual TCRs with disease status, and machine learning to predict cytomegalovirus infection status. To study patterns of TCR occurrence, a later analysis re-analyzed previously published TCR beta repertoires from 666 donors and added high-resolution HLA genotyping. In the later analysis, no new phenotypic data were used to find candidate immune exposures; instead, reliance was placed on TCR beta sequences and their occurrence across donors. An earlier analysis of nearly 600 of the donors applied high-throughput TCR beta sequencing to assess whether each TCR beta V gene segment acted as functional or pseudogenic. Donor age, sex, ethnicity and CMV serostatus were collected together with the repertoire data. A later genetic analysis used genome-wide SNP genotypes for about 65% of the roughly 700 donors, treating that subset as a discovery cohort. Every repertoire in the discovery cohort had been generated on one and the same sequencing platform. Both class I and class II loci were covered by HLA typing, at four-digit resolution. The number of typed donors differed by locus: roughly 629-630 for A, B, C, DRB1 and DQB1; some 500 for DQA1; fewer than 610 for DPA1; and about 450 for DPB1. Roughly 5 DR-DQ haplotypes were treated as single units for association and clustering because of strong linkage in the cohort. Across approximately 400 genotyped donors of the cohort, an average of approximately 240,000 unique TCR beta nucleotide sequences per donor were sequenced, and approximately 19% of those sequences were non-productive.

For this clone: The antigen it binds to is not known. No much larger clone is present one base from it, and per-base qualities are unavailable.

In total, just over 650 healthy bone marrow donors made up the cohort. All cohort members were sampled while nominally healthy, although unrecorded immune exposures were likely present. The donor was CMV seropositive and belonged to the group of about 290 seropositive cohort members. Each donor provided a peripheral blood sample, and peripheral blood mononuclear cells were used for TCR beta sequencing. The Qiagen DNeasy Blood Extraction Kit was used to extract genomic DNA from the blood cell samples. Counted from cysteine to phenylalanine, this CDR3 has 14 amino acids. Left in the record is the CDR3 DNA by itself, 42 bases read in frame from the first base. CDR1 and CDR2 are read off the germline V gene as SGHRS and YFSETQ. V and J are truncated by 4 bases and 0 bases respectively, leaving an intervening sequence of 10 bases. Receptor amplification or capture employed the immunoSEQ multiplex PCR assay. The multiplex PCR relied on a mix of 60 forward primers for TCR Vbeta segments and 13 reverse primers for TCR Jbeta segments. The CDR3 region of rearranged TCR beta genes was amplified from genomic DNA with a multiplex PCR assay. Amplified TCR beta libraries were sequenced as 87-base-pair reads on the Illumina HiSeq System. The authors processed their data as follows. In a later analysis, 77 million or so unique TCR beta chains were counted across the approximately 670 repertoires, and approximately 11 million of these chains were shared by at least two donors. A nearest-neighbor algorithm error-corrected the raw reads and collapsed the reads into unique sequences, merging closely related sequences to remove PCR and sequencing errors. To assign V, D and J gene segments, CDR3 sequences were aligned to IMGT reference sequences. Each retained sequence needed at least a six-nucleotide match to both a V gene segment and a J gene segment. Rearrangements were classified as productive when the CDR3 lacked stop codons and remained in frame with V and J, and all other rearrangements were classified as non-productive. Following IMGT convention, CDR3 was defined as the stretch from the second conserved V-encoded cysteine up to the conserved J-encoded phenylalanine. Sequences without an unambiguous match to a single V gene segment were excluded from the earlier analysis of about 600 of the donors. An earlier analysis of roughly 590 of the donors called V segments functional above 56.7% productive rearrangements and segregating when the between-donor standard deviation exceeded 5%. A statistical classification framework was built for diagnosing cytomegalovirus status from the catalog of TCR beta chain sequences. In a later analysis, V and J genes were assigned by comparing TCR nucleotide sequences against IMGT/GENE-DB human TR gene sequences. A later analysis assigned CDR3 sequences and most-parsimonious VDJ recombination scenarios with the TCRdist pipeline. In a later analysis, each TCR beta chain was defined by its CDR3 amino acid sequence together with its V-gene family, and reads lacking a unique V-gene family were excluded. In a later analysis, a few hundred highly shared, low-generation-probability nucleotide sequences were removed to address suspected cross-contamination and a sequencing artifact. In a later analysis, a clonal expansion index was calculated for each public chain from normalized within-repertoire ranks of inferred template counts. In a later analysis, generation probabilities were computed with a VDJ recombination model fitted to out-of-frame rearrangements, and the resulting probabilities were checked against IGoR. In a later analysis, TCR-TCR, TCR-HLA and TCR-CMV co-occurrence was scored with hypergeometric tests, and a repertoire-size bias correction was applied to TCR pairs. False discovery rates were estimated in a later analysis by permuting HLA or CMV assignments 20 times. In a later analysis, co-occurring TCRs were grouped with DBSCAN, and TCRdist sequence similarity was added when clustering was performed within HLA-allele-positive subsets. Co-occurrence clustering excluded repertoires with fewer than 30,000 or more than 120,000 public chains, plus five with anomalous nucleotide sharing. Not all clones reach the TCRdb copy of this immuneACCESS table, which keeps in-frame sequences only. Checked studies attribute under half of the gap to unresolved V genes and leave the rest unexplained. V and J calls and clone size are those listed in that table; D and trimming were worked out from the DNA. The sample contains fewer than 130,000 clones, 65% to 80% of them found a single time. Jointly, the top ten make up under 3% of the sample.

Broader findings and caveats from the paper: An association between a missense DCLRE1C variant and V-gene and J-gene trimming of TCR beta chains was found in a later genetic analysis and replicated in an independent cohort. Cytomegalovirus status was reported to be diagnosed by the classifier with high specificity and sensitivity in both the original and validation cohorts. When HLA alleles, especially DR and DQ, strongly co-occurred, attributing TCR associations to individual alleles was difficult. Compared with equally common non-associated chains, HLA-associated TCR beta chains in a later analysis were more clonally expanded and had lower generation probabilities. Because HLA typing was missing for some donors at each locus, association tests included only the typed subset. A later analysis reported that several top co-occurrence clusters appeared linked to parvovirus B19, influenza, CMV and Epstein-Barr virus. In an earlier analysis of some 550 of the donors, most TCR beta V segments were observed in productive rearrangements about 90% or about 30% of the time, broadly matching IMGT annotations. Roughly uniform sequencing depth across donors was assumed in presence/absence analyses, although this assumption may not hold. A few of the identified cytomegalovirus-associated TCR beta chains were confirmed in vitro to be specific for cytomegalovirus antigens. A cluster of highly shared sequence variants was judged likely to represent a technical artifact of the sequencing pipeline. Linkage disequilibrium might explain the correlated functional status among segregating V segments, but an unknown experimental factor could not be excluded. According to a later genetic analysis, donors in an Asian-associated ancestry cluster had fewer N-insertions in productive TCRs than the approximately 700-donor mean. A total of roughly 160 TCR beta chains were listed by the study as associated with cytomegalovirus. The earlier analysis of some 540 of the donors excluded some 16 rarely observed V segments, including chromosome 9 orphons, because counts were too low. A further reported finding was that TCR beta sequences accurately predicted the HLA-A and HLA-B alleles for most subjects in the first cohort. The 87-base-pair reads could not distinguish some IMGT-functional V segments, including TRBV6-2 and TRBV6-3, so those segments were excluded. Most TCR sequences were seen in very few donors, while some public TCRs were found in many individuals. According to the authors, the approach could potentially be generalized to other disease states and immunological phenotypes. The only immune exposure information available for the cohort was CMV serostatus. In a later analysis, the rate of TCR association differed among HLA loci, with DRB1 alleles having the most associated TCRs and HLA-C alleles having the fewest. Only TCR beta chains were sequenced in this cohort, and the absence of alpha or paired-chain data limited detectable features. In a later analysis, about 16,000 TCR beta sequences were associated with specific HLA alleles at a false discovery rate of 0.05. In a later analysis, most CMV-associated TCR beta chains were found to appear HLA-restricted, with HLA associations seemingly driven largely by CMV exposure.

The sequence was obtained from a woman aged 55-69 years in good health and CMV-seropositive. The chain employs TRBV5-1 and TRBJ1-1, with the D segment identity uncertain. Sequences were obtained from PBMCs. The CDR3 is CASSLTWMNTEAFF. The base sequence is TGCGCCAGCAGCCTGACATGGATGAACACTGAAGCTTTCTTT.